The 24 T cell receptor beta chains in this list originate from one sample, sequenced in a study of CD8 T cells in Susac syndrome. The authors reverse transcribed roughly 0.5 to 1 ug RNA with random hexamers. TCRdb redid the calling of the immunoSEQ multiplex PCR reads with MiXCR, one entry per CDR3 protein. Among 200,000 to 250,000 distinct CDR3 sequences listed, over 90% were seen once. Sequencing used CD4+ T cells from PBMCs. These receptors originate from a human donor with multiple sclerosis.

The V gene is TRBV20-1, the J gene TRBJ2-1; 8 nucleotides agree with TRBD2. V shed 6 bases, J shed 6 bases, and the junction held 4 bases outside the gene matches. The V gene's germline CDR1 is DFQATT and CDR2 SNEGSKA (reference sequence). The CDR3 has 12 residues. The DNA of the CDR3 is TGCAGTGCCCCCCGGGAGGGCAATGAGCAGTTCTTC. Translated: CSAPREGNEQFF.

J is TRBJ2-7 and V is TRBV29-1; no clear D gene. V lost 2 bases and J 6 bases, leaving 8 bases between the germline ends. The CDR3 is made up of 11 amino acids. The V gene's germline CDR1 is SQVTM and CDR2 ANQGSEA. This CDR3 reads CSVERAGEQYF. CDR3 DNA sequence: TGCAGCGTTGAAAGGGCTGGCGAGCAGTACTTC.

The chain employs TRBV20-1 and TRBJ1-2, with D maybe TRBD1 (5 bases). The CDR3 sequence is 13 residues long. V dropped 6 bases and J dropped 2 bases, with 13 bases sitting between them. The germline V gene encodes CDR1 DFQATT and CDR2 SNEGSKA (reference sequence). The CDR3 bases are TGCAGTGCCAGGGTTCCCACAAACTATGGCTACACCTTC. Translated: CSARVPTNYGYTF.

The sample holds one count of this clonotype. The V gene is TRBV5-6, the J gene TRBJ2-1; D is unclear. This CDR3 contains 13 residues. Germline-derived CDR1 and CDR2 are SGHDT and YYEEEE. The V and J ends lost 0 bases and 6 bases respectively, with 7 bases between them. CDR3 loop: CASSLGYPNEQFF. CDR3 bases: TGTGCCAGCAGCTTGGGCTACCCCAATGAGCAGTTCTTC.

The chain is built from TRBV18 and TRBJ2-1; D not certain. The CDR3 spans 16 residues. Germline CDR1 reads KGHSH; CDR2 reads LQKENI. V was pared by 1 base and J by 6 bases, with 16 bases between. CDR3 DNA sequence: TGTGCCAGCTCACCACTATCCGACGGCTTACGCAATGAGCAGTTCTTC. This gives the protein CASSPLSDGLRNEQFF.

The genes are TRBV18 and TRBJ2-3, with a tentative D call TRBD2 (5 bases). V was cut by 3 bases and J by 2 bases, with 6 bases left in between. The germline gives CDR1 KGHSH, CDR2 LQKENI. The CDR3 is made up of 13 amino acids. The CDR3 DNA follows: TGTGCCAGCTCACCTCGGGACACAGATACGCAGTATTTT. Translating gives CASSPRDTDTQYF.

With respect to this clonotype: At one boundary the junction diverges from the germline segment, which might be a read error. CDR3 region: CAWSTSGASGAF. The DNA for the CDR3 is TGTGCCTGGAGTACCTCCGGGGCTTCGGGCGCCTTC. The chain couples TRBV30 to TRBJ1-2, with a weak D call TRBD1 (5 bases). CDR1 and CDR2 (germline): GTSNPN, SVGIG (reference sequence). The CDR3 loop spans 12 amino acids.

The V and J genes are TRBV10-3 and TRBJ1-1; the D is unclear. CDR1 is ENHRY, CDR2 SYGVKD, per germline. The CDR3 sequence is 16 residues long. The V gene lost 0 bases and the J gene lost 4 bases, with 15 bases spanning the gap. The CDR3 region is CAISESVVSDSTEAFF. The CDR3, as DNA: TGTGCCATCAGTGAGTCGGTGGTCTCGGATAGCACTGAAGCTTTCTTT.

This clonotype was observed a single time. The gene calls are TRBV29-1 and TRBJ1-5; 7 bases are shared with TRBD1. With V trimmed by 3 bases and J by 7 bases, 6 bases remained unmatched. CDR3 length: 13 residues. Germline-derived CDR1 and CDR2 are SQVTM and ANQGSEA. CDR3 nucleotides: TGCAGCGTTGAGGACAGGAATGGCCAGCCCCAGCATTTT. Its protein is CSVEDRNGQPQHF.

The chain is built from TRBV29-1 and TRBJ1-2; D is unclear. Germline loops: CDR1 SQVTM, CDR2 ANQGSEA. V gave up 4 bases and J gave up 7 bases, with 13 bases separating them. This CDR3 has 12 residues. The CDR3 region is CSVVSPAGGYTF. CDR3 sequence (DNA): TGCAGCGTTGTCTCCCCAGCGGGTGGCTACACCTTC.

V and J are TRBV10-3 and TRBJ2-6; D might be TRBD1 (6 bases). Germline loops: CDR1 ENHRY, CDR2 SYGVKD. V was trimmed by 1 base and J by 1 base, leaving 8 bases between them. The CDR3 is 16 amino acids. The CDR3 nucleotides are TGTGCCATCAGTGAGTTCCAGGGGTCTGGGGCCAACGTCCTGACTTTC. It is translated as CAISEFQGSGANVLTF.

The genes are TRBV6-2 or TRBV6-3 and TRBJ1-1, with D uncertain. V lost 6 bases and J lost 7, with 9 bases in between. Germline assignment: CDR1 MNHEY and CDR2 SVGEGT. The CDR3 totals 11 residues. The CDR3 nucleotides read TGTGCCAGCAGAATCGGGAATGAAGCTTTCTTT. Translated: CASRIGNEAFF.

This clonotype was recorded a few times. The chain has TRBV3-1 and TRBJ2-1; D not resolved. V was pared by 0 bases and J by 6 bases, with 6 bases between. The CDR3 extends over 13 amino acids. CDR1 and CDR2 from the germline V gene are LGHDT and YNNKEL (reference sequence). This CDR3 reads CASSQDRVNEQFF. Written as DNA, the CDR3 is TGTGCCAGCAGCCAAGATCGAGTCAATGAGCAGTTCTTC.

This sequence joins TRBV18 and TRBJ2-3; possibly TRBD2 for D (5 bases). From germline, CDR1 is KGHSH and CDR2 LQKENI. V was trimmed by 3 bases and J by 6 bases, leaving 10 bases between them. This CDR3 comprises 13 residues. This chain's CDR3 is CASSPLAEDTQYF. The CDR3 coding sequence is TGTGCCAGCTCACCCCTAGCTGAGGATACGCAGTATTTT.

This chain uses TRBV12-3 or TRBV12-4 with TRBJ1-1; D gene uncertain. V lost 4 bases, J lost 4 bases, and 7 bases lay in between. This CDR3 has 12 residues. The CDR3 is CASSWDFTEAFF. The CDR3 DNA is TGTGCCAGCAGTTGGGATTTCACTGAAGCTTTCTTT.

J is TRBJ1-2 and V is TRBV29-1; D may be TRBD1 (6 bases). Trimming cost V 7 bases and J 4 bases, with 19 bases left between them. The CDR3 contains 14 residues. Germline V gene sequence: CDR1 SQVTM, CDR2 ANQGSEA. DNA of the CDR3: TGCAGCGCGGGTACCTCAGGGGCCGGCTATGGCTACACCTTC. Protein sequence: CSAGTSGAGYGYTF.

The chain recombines TRBV10-2 with TRBJ1-2, with a possible D match to TRBD1 (5 bases). CDR3 length: 14 amino acids. The V gene's germline CDR1 is WSHSY and CDR2 SAAADI. V lost 6 bases, J lost 5 bases, and 16 bases lay in between. CDR3 loop: CASRREGVGYGYTF. For the CDR3, the DNA is TGCGCCAGCAGGAGAGAAGGGGTCGGGTATGGCTACACCTTC.

The chain uses TRBV5-1 and TRBJ2-5, with D maybe TRBD2 (5 bases). The CDR3 spans 13 residues. The germline gives CDR1 SGHRS, CDR2 YFSETQ. Trimming shortened V by 0 bases and J by 7 bases, and 10 bases separated the two germline ends. The CDR3 protein is CASSLGGGGTQYF. CDR3 DNA: TGCGCCAGCAGCTTGGGCGGTGGAGGGACCCAGTACTTC.

The chain couples TRBV3-1 to TRBJ2-7; either TRBD1 or TRBD2 may fit D (7 bases each). CDR1 is LGHDT, CDR2 YNNKEL, per germline (reference sequence). V lost 3 bases to trimming and J lost 4 bases, with 13 bases between them. CDR3 length: 14 residues. For the CDR3, the DNA is TGTGCCAGCAGCCACGGGCAGGGGGGGTACGAGCAGTACTTC. It translates to CASSHGQGGYEQYF.

V is TRBV2 and J is TRBJ2-7; D uncertain. V was cut by 7 bases and J by 0 bases, with 7 bases left in between. The CDR3 has 12 amino acids. In germline, CDR1 is SNHLY, CDR2 FYNNEI. The CDR3 coding sequence is TGTGCCAGCAAAGGAATCTCCTACGAGCAGTACGTC. Its translation: CASKGISYEQYV.

The chain has TRBV20-1 and TRBJ2-5; TRBD2 matches at 8 bases. The trim removed 3 bases at V and 5 bases at J, leaving 8 bases unmatched. Per germline, CDR1 DFQATT and CDR2 SNEGSKA (reference sequence). The CDR3 consists of 14 residues. The CDR3 loop reads CSASGGARSETQYF. The CDR3 DNA sequence: TGCAGTGCTAGCGGGGGGGCCCGCTCGGAGACCCAGTACTTC.

This chain uses TRBV20-1 with TRBJ2-3, with D unresolved. Per germline, CDR1 DFQATT and CDR2 SNEGSKA (reference sequence). Between the trimmed V and J ends, which lost 6 bases and 2 bases, there was a span of 12 bases. The CDR3 is 13 residues long. The CDR3 region has the DNA TGCAGTGCGATAGTGGGTCTCACAGATACGCAGTATTTT. Protein sequence: CSAIVGLTDTQYF.

This chain joins TRBV5-1 and TRBJ2-1, with 8 bases identical to TRBD2. The germline V gene encodes CDR1 SGHRS and CDR2 YFSETQ. The CDR3 covers 15 residues. J was trimmed by 7 bases and V by 0 bases; bases with no gene match: 6. The CDR3 nucleotides are TGCGCCAGCAGCTTGGAGCCGGGGGGGCTAAATGAGCAGTTCTTC. This encodes CASSLEPGGLNEQFF.

The chain recombines TRBV24-1 with TRBJ2-7; 8 positions match TRBD2. The CDR3 contains 13 residues. Germline CDR1 is KGHDR and CDR2 is SFDVKD. V shed 4 bases and J 3 bases; nucleotides not matched to a gene: 1. Here the CDR3 reads CATSETSDYEQYV. In DNA form, the CDR3 reads TGTGCCACCAGTGAGACTAGCGACTACGAGCAGTACGTC.